This T cell receptor beta chain was documented in a study of beta chain features in type 1 diabetes. Study outcomes and limitations: Within each of all four CD4+ subsets, Type 1 diabetes patients had TCRB CDR3s that were moderately but significantly shorter.

Expressed TCRB transcripts were sequenced because the entire RNA isolate underwent reverse transcription. Clones were sequenced by immunoSEQ multiplex PCR, and TCRdb holds only the in-frame ones, with some missing. The sample includes a few hundred thousand clones, 10% to 15% seen only once; the top ten take approximately 0.01%. The sample holds a few counts of this clone. Antigen specificity is unknown. J gave up 5 bases and V 6 bases, and 5 bases lay outside the gene matches. CDR1 and CDR2 (germline): LNHDA, SQIVND (reference sequence). This CDR3 region has 14 residues. The sample consisted of naive CD4+ T cells from blood. The chain joins TRBV19 to TRBJ2-7, with 12 bases aligning to TRBD1. The clonotype originates from a woman in her late teens or twenties with type 1 diabetes. This CDR3 is CASSGTGGSDEQYF. CDR3 nucleotide sequence: TGTGCCAGTAGCGGGACAGGGGGCTCTGACGAGCAGTACTTC.